The present entry profiles one T cell receptor (beta chain) with its context. The target of this receptor is not known. Per-base quality was not reported, and no clone a single base away is much larger than it. The donors were healthy, HIV-negative adults with no recently reported acute infections or vaccinations. Every donor was a Caucasian adult residing in Nashville, Tennessee, USA. CD4+ T cells were enriched by magnetic negative selection; naive cells were then positively selected on CD45RA, and the negative fraction formed the memory subset. Blood was collected by leukapheresis, and PBMCs were isolated by Ficoll-Histopaque density gradient centrifugation and then cryopreserved in liquid nitrogen vapor phase. Purity and quantity of every magnetically sorted T cell population were checked by analytical flow cytometry. Genomic DNA was isolated from each sorted fraction and quantified by UV absorbance on a Nanodrop 2000c.

Using the deep immunoSEQ assay, TCR CDR3 regions were amplified from genomic DNA by multiplex PCR. Extracted genomic DNA from each cell subset was spread evenly across all wells of several immunoSEQ 96-well plates, with each plate serving as a replicate. For sorted subsets, each replicate PCR was loaded with roughly 190 ng genomic DNA, equivalent to about 33,000 T cell genomes. The purified libraries were quantified using a Qubit 3.0 fluorometer, sized with a Bioanalyzer 2100, and then quantified again using the KAPA Library Quantification kit. Every immunoSEQ 96-well plate was sequenced on a dedicated single-read 150-cycle Illumina NextSeq 550 flow cell. Per the authors' processing: Because the immunoSEQ output included only junctional sequences and no quality scores, the filtering could not be the same as the filtering used for full-length reads. To assign V/J genes and CDR3, sequences were annotated against IMGT germline references using PyIR, a Python wrapper for IgBLAST v1.9. Any read was removed if the V/J assignment was weak (E-value above 1e-6), the CDR3 was missing, or the read contained stop codons, out-of-frame junctions, or ambiguous translated residues. V3J clonotypes were defined by identical inferred V gene, J gene, and CDR3 amino acid sequence. To compute the percentage overlap between repertoires, the number of shared unique clonotypes was divided by the size of the smaller repertoire. RTK rarefaction, the Chao1 estimator, and Recon v2.1 estimates of unobserved clonotypes were used to assess repertoire richness. OLGA was used to compute generation probabilities for all TCRbeta clonotypes that the gDNA method yielded from four donors. TCRdb obtained this table from immuneACCESS and retained in-frame rearrangements with V and J assigned. These tables miss some clones; where compared with another copy, unresolved V genes account for less than half of the shortfall, and the remainder is unexplained. The V and J calls and the clone size are those of that table, but D and trimming were determined from the DNA. For this sample there are fewer than 2.5 million clones; approximately 94% appear just once. Of the sample, 0.36% is held by the ten largest clones.

At the junction V is shortened by 4 bases and J by 6 bases, with 14 bases in between. The CDR3 measures 13 amino acids from cysteine to phenylalanine. Just the 39-base CDR3 DNA is kept, in frame starting at base 1. In the germline V gene, CDR1 corresponds to SGHDT and CDR2 to YYEEEE. The record originates from a study of shared clonotypes between healthy human individuals (dated by TCRdb to 2020 to 2022). Regarding the research as a whole: A few men and a couple of women, aged 18 to 49 years, made up the cohort. To increase sequencing depth and limit assay-specific biases, different laboratories used diverse techniques to prepare libraries and sequence TCR repertoires. To estimate repertoire size and how much clonotypes are shared between individuals, the study performed deep sequencing of blood TCR repertoires from a handful of healthy adults. Per donor, three plates each were used for CD4 naive and CD4 memory, two for CD8 naive, and one for CD8 memory. Between about 0.85 and 8.9 billion PBMCs per donor were obtained by leukapheresis. Broad study findings and their caveats: Compared with non-shared clonotypes, clonotypes shared by all four sorted-subset donors had higher generation probabilities. Even with the large sequencing depth, rarefaction of the sorted-subset datasets indicated that sequencing was incomplete. Naive subsets generally had larger estimated clonotype richness than memory subsets did. Only blood was sampled, and tissue TCR repertoires likely differ from those in blood. When several donors were compared, the shared fraction of clonotypes was around 4.6% for naive CD4, more than 3% for naive CD8, 2.3% for memory CD4, and 0.35% to 0.4% for memory CD8. Pairwise subsampling indicated that sequencing depth was expected to affect the degree of clonotype sharing among donors. Because the study included a small number of donors, the genetic and exposure-history diversity represented was limited.

The rearranged chain carries TRBV5-6 and TRBJ2-7, with TRBD2 tentatively as D gene (6 bases match). The TCR sequence derives from a young man in good health. Some clones in this sample may be carry-over from other donors' samples. The sequencing input was naive CD4+ T cells from PBMCs. The sample's cell subset or site, from its label and the paper: CD45RA+ positively selected. The CDR3 reads as follows: CASSPGREPEQYF. In nucleotide form, the sequence is TGTGCCAGCAGCCCCGGGAGAGAGCCCGAGCAGTACTTC. The full variable domain, completed from the reference TRBV5-6 and TRBJ2-7 proteins outside the CDR3, reads DAGVTQSPTHLIKTRGQQVTLRCSPKSGHDTVSWYQQALGQGPQFIFQYYEEEERQRGNFPDRFSGHQFPNYSSELNVNALLLGDSALYLCASSPGREPEQYFGPGTRLTVT.